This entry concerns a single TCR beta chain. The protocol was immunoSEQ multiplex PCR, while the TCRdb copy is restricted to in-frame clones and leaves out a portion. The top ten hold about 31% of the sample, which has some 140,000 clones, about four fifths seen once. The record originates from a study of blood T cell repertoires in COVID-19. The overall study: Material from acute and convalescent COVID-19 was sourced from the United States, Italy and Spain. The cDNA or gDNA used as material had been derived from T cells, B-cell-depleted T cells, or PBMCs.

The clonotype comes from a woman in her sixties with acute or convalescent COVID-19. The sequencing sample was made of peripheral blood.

For the CDR3, the DNA is TGCGCCAGCAGCTTGGACACAGGGGGCACTGAAGCTTTCTTT. It codes for CASSLDTGGTEAFF. V and J are TRBV5-1 and TRBJ1-1, with 8 nucleotides matching TRBD1. The CDR3 is 14 amino acids. Germline V CDR1 and CDR2: SGHRS, YFSETQ. V was pared by 0 bases and J by 4 bases, with 2 bases of the junction left unmatched.